This note documents a single TCR beta chain sequence. This record belongs to a study of cytomegalovirus exposure and HLA in healthy donors. At the level of the study: An early data release held tens of millions of unique TCRs from HLA-typed donors.

PCR involved 60 Vbeta and 13 Jbeta primers. Some clones are missing from TCRdb's copy, which holds only in-frame ones; the method was immunoSEQ multiplex PCR. The sample carries roughly 99,000 clones, over 75% recorded once. The CDR3 is 13 amino acids. This chain links TRBV21-1 with TRBJ2-4; the table gives TRBD1 as D, unverified against the DNA. TRBV21-1 is a recognized pseudogene. The TCR was taken from a man aged 25-45 years in good health and CMV-seronegative. The material sequenced was PBMCs. The CDR3 loop is CASSKEGGNIQYF. In DNA form, the CDR3 reads TGTGCCAGCAGCAAGGAAGGGGGAAACATTCAGTACTTC.